The 25 T cell receptor beta chains below were found in one sample sequenced in a study of shared T cell receptors in the human thymus. Method: immunoSEQ multiplex PCR; TCRdb's copy keeps in-frame clones and lacks some. The sample has approximately 490,000 clones, roughly 74% seen once. The same data also contributed to another study, on human thymus T cells.

Specimen: thymocytes. The receptors shown here come from a boy in the first two years of life with a congenital heart defect.

The V call is TRBV28, the J call TRBJ2-7; D may be TRBD2 (6 bases). The germline V and J ends were trimmed by 8 bases and 1 base, with 9 bases remaining between them. CDR1 is MDHEN, CDR2 SYDVKM, per germline. The CDR3 has 12 residues. In DNA form, the CDR3 reads TGTGCCAGCTTTGGGACTTCCTACGAGCAGTACTTC. Residues: CASFGTSYEQYF. The whole variable domain, remainder taken from reference TRBV28 and TRBJ2-7, is DVKVTQSSRYLVKRTGEKVFLECVQDMDHENMFWYRQDPGLGLRLIYFSYDVKMKEKGDIPEGYSVSREKKERFSLILESASTNQTSMYLCASFGTSYEQYFGPGTRLTVT.

This clone has only one observation. Germline is not matched at one junction end, which may reflect a read error. V is TRBV6-5 and J is TRBJ2-3; TRBD1 agrees at 9 bases. This CDR3 contains 12 residues. Germline loops: CDR1 MNHEY, CDR2 SVGAGI. CDR3 in amino acids: CASSYGGQGIHW. The CDR3 DNA sequence: TGTGCCAGCAGTTACGGGGGACAGGGTATCCATTGG.

This clone was recorded once. The CDR3 spells CASSFQGRAMNTEAFF. The CDR3 DNA follows: TGTGCCAGCAGCTTTCAGGGGAGGGCGATGAACACTGAAGCTTTCTTT. The chain links TRBV7-4 to TRBJ1-1; a weak D match, TRBD1 (6 bases). The CDR3 is 16 residues long. V dropped 3 bases and J dropped 0 bases, with 14 bases sitting between them. Germline-derived CDR1 and CDR2 are SGHVT and SQSDAQ.

This clone showed up just once. The V and J genes are TRBV4-3 and TRBJ1-4, with D hard to call. This CDR3 is built from 17 residues. The V end was cut by 1 base, the J end by 10 bases, with 22 bases between. CDR1 and CDR2 from the germline V gene are LGHNA and YSLEER. In nucleotides, the CDR3 is TGCGCCAGCAGCCAAGTTGGCCTCCGGGAGACCCGGGGAAAACTGTTTTTT. Its protein product is CASSQVGLRETRGKLFF.

In its sample, this clone was seen once. V and J are TRBV2 and TRBJ2-5, with 9 bases matching TRBD1. The CDR3 has 15 amino acids. Germline CDR1 and CDR2: SNHLY and FYNNEI. V trimming: 6 bases; J trimming: 5 bases; junction bases outside the gene matches: 10. The CDR3 DNA reads as TGTGCCAGCAGGGGTGGGGACAGGGCCGCGGAGACCCAGTACTTC. This translates into CASRGGDRAAETQYF.

The rearrangement uses TRBV19 and TRBJ2-1, with 9 bases identical to TRBD2. Germline V gives CDR1 LNHDA, CDR2 SQIVND (reference sequence). The CDR3 contains 16 residues. The trim removed 4 bases at V and 6 bases at J, leaving 10 bases unmatched. This CDR3 is CASSRLAVELGNEQFF. The DNA for the CDR3 is TGTGCCAGTAGTAGACTAGCGGTGGAGCTGGGCAATGAGCAGTTCTTC.

The chain recombines TRBV7-9 with TRBJ1-3; 7 positions match TRBD1. V lost 5 bases to trimming and J lost 0 bases; unmatched junction nucleotides: 13. The CDR3 sequence is 18 residues long. CDR1 is SEHNR, CDR2 FQNEAQ, per germline (reference sequence). Here the CDR3 DNA reads TGTGCCAGCAGCCGCCGACAGGGACGCGCACTCTCTGGAAACACCATATATTTT. As protein: CASSRRQGRALSGNTIYF. The complete variable domain, with remaining parts taken from reference TRBV7-9 and TRBJ1-3, reads DTGVSQNPRHKITKRGQNVTFRCDPISEHNRLYWYRQTLGQGPEFLTYFQNEAQLEKSRLLSDRFSAERPKGSFSTLEIQRTEQGDSAMYLCASSRRQGRALSGNTIYFGEGSWLTVV.

This chain uses TRBV7-9 with TRBJ2-7; 7 positions agree with TRBD1. Per the germline V gene, CDR1 is SEHNR and CDR2 is FQNEAQ (reference sequence). With 5 bases clipped from V and 5 bases from J, the junction kept 12 bases outside the gene matches. This CDR3 comprises 15 residues. Here the CDR3 reads CASSTPHRGPHEQYF. CDR3 in DNA: TGTGCCAGCAGCACTCCGCACAGGGGCCCCCACGAGCAGTACTTC.

The chain employs TRBV28 and TRBJ2-1; perhaps TRBD2 as D (6 bases). Between the trimmed V and J ends, which lost 7 bases and 9 bases, there was a span of 13 bases. Germline V gives CDR1 MDHEN, CDR2 SYDVKM. The CDR3 extends over 12 amino acids. The CDR3 bases are TGTGCCAGCACAGGAGGGGCCGGTGAGCAGTTCTTC. It is translated as CASTGGAGEQFF.

V is TRBV6-6 and J is TRBJ1-1; D is ambiguous. V was pared by 7 bases and J by 10 bases, with 13 bases between. Germline CDR1 MNHNY, CDR2 SVGAGI (reference sequence). The CDR3 covers 11 residues. CDR3 loop: CASTQTDGAFF. The CDR3, as DNA: TGTGCCAGCACCCAAACAGATGGAGCTTTCTTT.

This clone was observed a few times. V usage is TRBV2 and J usage is TRBJ2-3, with a weak D call TRBD1 (6 bases). Trimming shortened V by 2 bases and J by 2 bases, and 8 bases separated the two germline ends. This CDR3 contains 14 residues. CDR1 and CDR2 (germline): SNHLY, FYNNEI. This CDR3 reads CASSETGPTDTQYF. DNA of the CDR3: TGTGCCAGCAGTGAAACAGGGCCCACAGATACGCAGTATTTT. Full variable domain (remainder filled in from reference TRBV2 and TRBJ2-3): EPEVTQTPSHQVTQMGQEVILRCVPISNHLYFYWYRQILGQKVEFLVSFYNNEISEKSEIFDDQFSVERPDGSNFTLKIRSTKLEDSAMYFCASSETGPTDTQYFGPGTRLTVL.

The chain employs TRBV4-3 and TRBJ2-1; 8 bases are shared with TRBD2. CDR1 LGHNA and CDR2 YSLEER come from the germline V gene. J was trimmed by 7 bases and V by 0 bases; bases with no gene match: 8. The CDR3 spans 16 residues. In DNA, the CDR3 is TGCGCCAGCAGCCAAGAAGCGGGAGTTCTTTTAAATGAGCAGTTCTTC. This encodes CASSQEAGVLLNEQFF.

The gene calls are TRBV7-8 and TRBJ2-7; the match to TRBD2 covers 14 bases. J lost 6 bases, V lost 5 bases, and 12 bases had no gene match. The CDR3 has 17 amino acids. From germline, CDR1 is SGHVS and CDR2 FQNEAQ. The CDR3 spells CASSDRPGTSGRREQYF. The CDR3 DNA sequence: TGTGCCAGCAGCGACCGCCCCGGGACTAGCGGGAGACGCGAGCAGTACTTC.

The rearrangement links TRBV29-1 to TRBJ2-7, with 9 bases that match TRBD2. Germline CDR1 is SQVTM and CDR2 is ANQGSEA. This CDR3 contains 17 residues. With 6 bases clipped from V and 10 bases from J, the junction kept 25 bases outside the gene matches. The CDR3 sequence is CSVANINGSGLAGTQYF. CDR3 in DNA: TGCAGCGTCGCCAACATAAACGGATCGGGGCTAGCGGGAACCCAGTACTTC.

This chain uses TRBV11-3 with TRBJ2-3; 8 bases align to TRBD2. The CDR3 is 18 residues long. The V segment lost 0 bases and the J segment 0 bases; nucleotides outside the gene matches: 8. The germline V gene encodes CDR1 SGHNT and CDR2 YENEEA. This CDR3 reads CASSLDQTSGPSTDTQYF. CDR3 in DNA: TGTGCCAGCAGCTTAGATCAAACTAGCGGCCCTAGCACAGATACGCAGTATTTT. Together with reference TRBV11-3 and TRBJ2-3, the CDR3 gives the full variable domain: EAGVVQSPRYKIIEKKQPVAFWCNPISGHNTLYWYLQNLGQGPELLIRYENEEAVDDSQLPKDRFSAERLKGVDSTLKIQPAELGDSAVYLCASSLDQTSGPSTDTQYFGPGTRLTVL.

This chain connects TRBV29-1 to TRBJ2-7; the match to TRBD1 covers 8 bases. The V segment lost 5 bases and the J segment 2 bases; nucleotides outside the gene matches: 14. The germline V gene encodes CDR1 SQVTM and CDR2 ANQGSEA. The CDR3 contains 16 residues. DNA of the CDR3: TGCAGCGTTTACACCTGGGACAGGCGACTCCCCTACGAGCAGTACTTC. This encodes CSVYTWDRRLPYEQYF.

This chain links TRBV29-1 with TRBJ1-3; the match to TRBD1 covers 10 bases. This CDR3 region has 13 residues. Germline CDR1 and CDR2: SQVTM and ANQGSEA. With V trimmed by 7 bases and J by 4 bases, 4 bases remained unmatched. The CDR3 DNA follows: TGCAGCGGCAGGGACAGGGGCGGAAACACCATATATTTT. Encoded protein: CSGRDRGGNTIYF.

This chain uses TRBV15 with TRBJ2-4; 9 bases are shared with TRBD2. CDR3 size: 19 residues. Germline V CDR1 and CDR2: LNHNV, YYDKDF (reference sequence). V trimming: 5 bases; J trimming: 1 base; junction bases outside the gene matches: 15. CDR3 nucleotides: TGTGCCACCAGCGGAAGCGGGAGGTCCGGGGTTCGGGCCAAAAACATTCAGTACTTC. It yields the protein CATSGSGRSGVRAKNIQYF.

The chain joins TRBV6-1 to TRBJ1-1, with 10 bases identical to TRBD1. The CDR3 is 14 amino acids. CDR1 is MNHNS, CDR2 SASEGT, per germline. With 5 bases clipped from V and 3 bases from J, the junction kept 3 bases outside the gene matches. In DNA, the CDR3 is TGTGCCAGCAGTTTTGGGACAGGGGACACTGAAGCTTTCTTT. This gives the protein CASSFGTGDTEAFF.

This sequence joins TRBV4-3 and TRBJ1-5; tentative D call: TRBD1 (5 bases). V was shortened by 0 bases and J by 4 bases, with 13 bases between the two germline ends. This CDR3 is built from 16 residues. The V gene's germline CDR1 is LGHNA and CDR2 YSLEER. The CDR3 nucleotides read TGCGCCAGCAGCCAAGATTCAGGGATGGAAAATCAGCCCCAGCATTTT. This translates into CASSQDSGMENQPQHF.

In this sample, this clone turned up once. The gene calls are TRBV15 and TRBJ2-7; TRBD1 might be the D (7 bases). V was shortened by 7 bases and J by 3 bases, with 19 bases between the two germline ends. This CDR3 comprises 15 residues. Germline V gene lookup returns CDR1 LNHNV and CDR2 YYDKDF (reference sequence). The CDR3: CATTHLRGEYYEQYF. In nucleotides, the CDR3 is TGTGCCACCACCCACCTCAGGGGGGAATACTACGAGCAGTACTTC.

This clone appeared once. The chain links TRBV5-4 to TRBJ2-3, with TRBD1 as a possible D gene (7 bases). With 3 bases removed from V and 3 bases from J, the gap between germline ends came to 11 bases. There are 14 residues in the CDR3. Germline assignment: CDR1 SGHNT and CDR2 YYREEE (reference sequence). The CDR3 spells CASSSRGATDTQYF. The CDR3 DNA follows: TGTGCCAGCAGCTCCAGGGGGGCGACAGATACGCAGTATTTT.

The V and J genes are TRBV15 and TRBJ1-1; a possible D gene is TRBD1 (6 bases). V was shortened by 3 bases and J by 5 bases, with 10 bases between the two germline ends. Germline V gives CDR1 LNHNV, CDR2 YYDKDF (reference sequence). This CDR3 is built from 13 residues. The CDR3 DNA reads TGTGCCACCAGCAGTGACAGGAAAACTGAAGCTTTCTTT. This encodes CATSSDRKTEAFF.

The chain has TRBV7-2 and TRBJ2-2; tentative D call: TRBD2 (5 bases). The CDR3 length is 15 residues. CDR1 is SGHTA and CDR2 is FQGNSA in the germline V gene. V lost 6 bases and J 1 base, leaving 12 bases between the germline ends. As DNA, the CDR3 is TGTGCCAGCAGGGCCGGCGGGCAGAACACCGGGGAGCTGTTTTTT. Amino acid sequence: CASRAGGQNTGELFF.

The chain recombines TRBV7-2 with TRBJ2-2, with 12 nucleotides matching TRBD2. V was clipped by 7 bases and J by 3 bases; unmatched bases: 12. Germline loops: CDR1 SGHTA, CDR2 FQGNSA. The CDR3 has 18 residues. CDR3 residues: CASTGVLAGGGDTGELFF. CDR3 DNA sequence: TGTGCCAGCACCGGTGTCCTAGCGGGAGGGGGGGACACCGGGGAGCTGTTTTTT.